These T cell receptor beta chains were read from a single sample in a study of human T cells and chemical hapten exposure. TCRdb reprocessed the RACE reads via MiXCR and lists one record per CDR3 protein. The data show under 50,000 distinct CDR3 sequences, 3% to 4% seen once. The sample consisted of whole blood. Receptor source: a human donor in good health. Some clones in this sample may be carry-over from other donors' samples. The conserved cysteine and the conserved F or W are not part of the CDR3 here.

v_gene: TRBV6-5
CDR3aa: ASSNSWGAGTDTQY

v_gene: TRBV16
CDR3aa: ASSQQRAPAPLH

v_gene: TRBV28
CDR3aa: ASFTTGRYEQY

v_gene: TRBV20-1
CDR3aa: SARSGGLGYGYT

v_gene: TRBV9
CDR3aa: ASSVGQATDTQY

v_gene: TRBV28
CDR3aa: ATSTASYEQY

v_gene: TRBV5-4
CDR3aa: ASSSDRTYGYT

v_gene: TRBV10-2
CDR3aa: ASRGTSGPKETQY

v_gene: TRBV12-3/TRBV12-4
CDR3aa: ASSLGGGTSGIYEQF

v_gene: TRBV5-5
CDR3aa: ASSRLSGLSTDTQY

v_gene: TRBV20-1
CDR3aa: SATREGLSNQPQH

v_gene: TRBV5-6
CDR3aa: ASSLVRLRTDTQY

v_gene: TRBV20-1
CDR3aa: SARSQGGSGANVLT

v_gene: TRBV7-3
CDR3aa: ASSRGPQETQY

v_gene: TRBV29-1
CDR3aa: SGGVATDTQY

v_gene: TRBV14
CDR3aa: ASSQDQRTGGTQY

v_gene: TRBV7-7
CDR3aa: ASSWAGSAQETQY

v_gene: TRBV18
CDR3aa: ASATGETQY

v_gene: TRBV20-1
CDR3aa: SARSAGATYNEQF

v_gene: TRBV11-2
CDR3aa: ASSLDINYGYT

v_gene: TRBV12-3/TRBV12-4
CDR3aa: ASSLFGGAGTQY

v_gene: TRBV29-1
CDR3aa: SVGPRVGGEQY

v_gene: TRBV12-3/TRBV12-4
CDR3aa: ASSLAAGALGSGNTIY

v_gene: TRBV7-9
CDR3aa: ASSFSRGHYYGYT

v_gene: TRBV12-3/TRBV12-4
CDR3aa: ASSFSGTRTTNEKLF

v_gene: TRBV29-1
CDR3aa: SVGGEGPDSGNTIY

v_gene: TRBV5-1
CDR3aa: ASSPARGSTDTQY

v_gene: TRBV9
CDR3aa: ASSVTPGVAGSSGANVLT